These 28 T cell receptor beta chains were all obtained from the same sample, sequenced in a study of blood T cell repertoires in COVID-19. The repertoire was sequenced with immunoSEQ multiplex PCR; TCRdb's copy has only in-frame clones and lacks some. The sample shows around 21,000 clones, roughly 84% of them seen only once. The sample taken for sequencing was peripheral blood. The origin of the receptors is a man between 40 and 49 years old with acute or convalescent COVID-19.

This chain connects TRBV12-5 to TRBJ2-7, with a weak D call TRBD1 (5 bases). The germline V and J ends were trimmed by 1 base and 7 bases, with 14 bases remaining between them. CDR3 length: 14 residues. Germline V gives CDR1 LGHNT, CDR2 FRNRAP. CDR3 region: CASGLASGLWEQYF. The CDR3, as DNA: TGTGCTAGTGGTTTGGCCTCAGGGTTGTGGGAGCAGTACTTC.

The chain is built from TRBV6-6 and TRBJ1-6, with D hard to call. This CDR3 is built from 15 residues. Trimming removed 8 bases from V and 4 bases from J, with 15 bases in between. Germline V gene data show CDR1 as MNHNY and CDR2 as SVGAGI (reference sequence). The CDR3 sequence is CASVQAGLYNSPLHF. CDR3 sequence (DNA): TGTGCCAGCGTCCAGGCCGGCCTTTATAATTCACCCCTCCACTTT.

This chain uses TRBV5-6 with TRBJ2-3; weak D call: TRBD1 (5 bases). Trimming took off 5 bases at V and 3 bases at J, with 10 bases between the two ends. The CDR3 consists of 13 residues. CDR1 is SGHDT, CDR2 YYEEEE, per germline. CDR3 loop: CASSRTWTDTQYF. CDR3 DNA: TGTGCCAGCAGTCGGACATGGACAGATACGCAGTATTTT.

V is TRBV6-5 and J is TRBJ1-3; D is unresolved. Germline assignment: CDR1 MNHEY and CDR2 SVGAGI. CDR3 length equals 14 residues. The ends were cut back, 5 bases at V and 1 base at J, with 9 bases in the middle. The CDR3 protein is CASSPGTSGNTIYF. The CDR3 coding sequence is TGTGCCAGCAGTCCAGGAACTTCTGGAAACACCATATATTTT.

The J gene is TRBJ2-7, the V gene TRBV7-9; D possibly corresponds to TRBD1 (5 bases). The germline V and J ends were trimmed by 4 bases and 2 bases, with 15 bases remaining between them. Germline V gives CDR1 SEHNR, CDR2 FQNEAQ (reference sequence). The length of the CDR3 is 15 residues. The DNA for the CDR3 is TGTGCCAGCAGCTCGGACATTTCAGGACCCTACGAGCAGTACTTC. Its protein product is CASSSDISGPYEQYF.

The gene calls are TRBV12-3 or TRBV12-4 and TRBJ1-6; D perhaps matches TRBD1 (5 bases). The CDR3 covers 12 residues. The V end was cut by 7 bases, the J end by 10 bases, with 11 bases between. For the CDR3, the DNA is TGTGCCAGCAACCAGGGTGGGTCACCCCTCCACTTT. Residues: CASNQGGSPLHF.

The genes are TRBV30 and TRBJ1-6; TRBD1 might be the D (6 bases). Germline CDR1 reads GTSNPN; CDR2 reads SVGIG (reference sequence). V lost 0 bases, J lost 8 bases, and 17 bases lay in between. The CDR3 sequence is 16 residues long. The CDR3 bases are TGTGCCTGGAGTGTGGGCCGTGGCAGGGGCGATTCACCCCTCCACTTT. Amino acids: CAWSVGRGRGDSPLHF.

V gene TRBV4-1 combines with J gene TRBJ1-2; TRBD1 agrees at 10 bases. V dropped 1 base and J dropped 8; count of bases not matched to a gene: 7. The CDR3 has 15 amino acids. Germline V CDR1 and CDR2: MGHRA, YSYEKL. CDR3 residues: CASSQGTGGGDGYTF. CDR3 nucleotides: TGCGCCAGCAGCCAAGGGACAGGGGGAGGGGACGGCTACACCTTC.

The chain joins TRBV4-3 to TRBJ2-2; 8 nucleotides match TRBD2. With 3 bases clipped from V and 5 bases from J, the junction kept 5 bases outside the gene matches. Germline V CDR1 and CDR2: LGHNA, YSLEER. The CDR3 is 15 amino acids. CDR3 in DNA: TGCGCCAGCAGCCAGGGGACTAGTGGAACCGGGGAGCTGTTTTTT. It translates to CASSQGTSGTGELFF.

The chain employs TRBV11-3 and TRBJ2-7; 9 bases fit TRBD2. In germline, CDR1 is SGHNT, CDR2 YENEEA. The CDR3 totals 16 residues. The V and J ends lost 1 base and 4 bases, in that order; junction bases with no gene match: 8. The CDR3 loop is CASSLGGGTSTYEQYF. CDR3 coding DNA: TGTGCCAGCAGCTTAGGAGGGGGGACTAGCACGTACGAGCAGTACTTC.

The chain combines TRBV18 with TRBJ1-2; possible D gene TRBD1, 6 bases. The V end lost 2 bases, the J end lost 5 bases, and 15 bases lay between the germline ends. The germline CDR1 and CDR2 sequences are KGHSH and LQKENI. The CDR3 runs 15 residues. The CDR3: CASSPAAGDGYGYTF. The CDR3 DNA sequence: TGTGCCAGCTCACCAGCGGCAGGGGATGGGTATGGCTACACCTTC.

The chain couples TRBV2 to TRBJ1-6, with no clear D. This CDR3 is built from 16 residues. CDR1 and CDR2 (germline): SNHLY, FYNNEI. V was pared by 8 bases and J by 0 bases, with 14 bases between. This CDR3 reads CASSPSGSSYNSPLHF. DNA for the CDR3: TGTGCCAGCTCACCCTCGGGGAGCTCCTATAATTCACCCCTCCACTTT.

The V call is TRBV6-5, the J call TRBJ2-5; D is perhaps TRBD1 (6 bases). CDR1 MNHEY and CDR2 SVGAGI come from the germline V gene. V lost 6 bases, J lost 2 bases, and 13 bases lay in between. The CDR3 length is 14 residues. The CDR3 DNA reads TGTGCCAGCAGCCCCGGGACAATACAAGAGACCCAGTACTTC. Amino acid sequence: CASSPGTIQETQYF.

The chain couples TRBV9 to TRBJ2-5; D remains unclear. V was clipped by 4 bases and J by 2 bases, with 18 bases between them. Germline V gene data show CDR1 as SGDLS and CDR2 as YYNGEE. The CDR3 consists of 16 residues. The CDR3 DNA follows: TGTGCCAGCAGCCCAAGAATAAGCCCCTCTCAAGAGACCCAGTACTTC. Amino acid sequence: CASSPRISPSQETQYF.

The CDR3: CASSIREWNEQFF. The CDR3 nucleotides read TGTGCCAGTAGTATACGGGAGTGGAATGAGCAGTTCTTC. This chain links TRBV19 with TRBJ2-1, with D possibly matching TRBD2 (6 bases). V gave up 2 bases and J gave up 7 bases, with 9 bases separating them. Germline CDR1 is LNHDA and CDR2 is SQIVND (reference sequence). This CDR3 is 13 amino acids long.

This clone appeared a few times. The chain recombines TRBV5-1 with TRBJ1-1; D is ambiguous. The germline V gene has CDR1 SGHRS and CDR2 YFSETQ. Trimming shortened V by 0 bases and J by 3 bases, and 9 bases separated the two germline ends. The CDR3 loop spans 14 amino acids. The CDR3 bases are TGCGCCAGCAGCTTGGACGGGATGGACACTGAAGCTTTCTTT. Its translation is CASSLDGMDTEAFF.

The sample holds a few counts of this clone. CDR3 nucleotide sequence: TGTGCCAGCAGCCAAGGAGTAGCGGGGTTCTACGAGCAGTACTTC. It encodes CASSQGVAGFYEQYF. The V call is TRBV4-2, the J call TRBJ2-7, with 8 bases identical to TRBD2. Trimming cost V 1 base and J 3 bases; bases outside gene matches: 5. Germline-derived CDR1 and CDR2 are LGHNA and YNFKEQ. The CDR3 is made up of 15 amino acids.

J is TRBJ2-3 and V is TRBV7-2; TRBD1 matches at 9 bases. The length of the CDR3 is 15 residues. The V gene end was trimmed by 5 bases and the J gene end by 2 bases; junction bases not matched to a gene: 5. CDR1 and CDR2 from the germline V gene are SGHTA and FQGNSA. The CDR3 here is CASSPDRGHTDTQYF. The CDR3 nucleotides read TGTGCCAGCAGCCCGGACAGGGGCCACACAGATACGCAGTATTTT.

The CDR3 reads CASSSPGLVDSPLHF. CDR3 nucleotide sequence: TGTGCCAGCAGCTCACCTGGACTCGTTGATTCACCCCTCCACTTT. The rearrangement links TRBV7-9 to TRBJ1-6; D unresolved. V was clipped by 4 bases and J by 8 bases, with 15 bases between them. Germline V CDR1 and CDR2: SEHNR, FQNEAQ (reference sequence). This CDR3 comprises 15 residues.

The gene calls are TRBV7-8 and TRBJ2-3; 9 bases match TRBD2. In germline, CDR1 is SGHVS, CDR2 FQNEAQ. CDR3 size: 18 residues. Germline trimming cut 1 base from V and 0 bases from J; bases unmatched to any gene: 8. This chain's CDR3 is CASSLGGLASTSTDTQYF. The CDR3 DNA is TGTGCCAGCAGCTTAGGGGGACTAGCCTCTACTAGCACAGATACGCAGTATTTT. Filled out from reference TRBV7-8 and TRBJ2-3, the complete variable domain reads GAGVSQSPRYKVAKRGQDVALRCDPISGHVSLFWYQQALGQGPEFLTYFQNEAQLDKSGLPSDRFFAERPEGSVSTLKIQRTQQEDSAVYLCASSLGGLASTSTDTQYFGPGTRLTVL.

This clone was counted between two and nine times. The chain employs TRBV20-1 and TRBJ2-1; D not certain. The V and J ends lost 3 bases and 6 bases respectively, with 15 bases between them. There are 14 residues in the CDR3. The germline CDR1 and CDR2 sequences are DFQATT and SNEGSKA (reference sequence). The CDR3: CSASLPLSGNEQFF. The CDR3 bases are TGCAGTGCTAGTTTGCCCTTGTCCGGCAATGAGCAGTTCTTC.

This chain joins TRBV7-2 and TRBJ1-5; tentatively, D is TRBD1 (6 bases). There are 14 residues in the CDR3. Germline V gene lookup returns CDR1 SGHTA and CDR2 FQGNSA. With 1 base removed from V and 7 bases from J, the gap between germline ends came to 11 bases. The CDR3: CASSLGSGEQPQHF. CDR3 DNA: TGTGCCAGCAGCTTAGGGTCAGGGGAGCAGCCCCAGCATTTT.

This chain connects TRBV5-4 to TRBJ2-7, with 10 nucleotides matching TRBD1. The germline V gene encodes CDR1 SGHNT and CDR2 YYREEE (reference sequence). Trimming at V came to 5 bases and at J to 3 bases, leaving 5 bases not matched to a gene. The CDR3 extends over 14 amino acids. CDR3 nucleotides: TGTGCCAGCAGACCCGGGACAGGGGACTACGAGCAGTACTTC. This codes for CASRPGTGDYEQYF.

The CDR3 here is CASGFEGNTEAFF. The DNA of the CDR3 is TGTGCTAGTGGTTTTGAGGGGAACACTGAAGCTTTCTTT. V usage is TRBV12-5 and J usage is TRBJ1-1, with no clear D. Germline CDR1 LGHNT, CDR2 FRNRAP. V was shortened by 3 bases and J by 1 base, with 6 bases between the two germline ends. CDR3 length equals 13 residues.

The CDR3 sequence is CATSDRAAADTQYF. CDR3 DNA: TGTGCCACCAGTGACAGAGCAGCGGCAGATACGCAGTATTTT. The chain recombines TRBV24-1 with TRBJ2-3, with D perhaps matching TRBD2 (5 bases). V was shortened by 4 bases and J by 4 bases, with 11 bases between the two germline ends. Germline-derived CDR1 and CDR2 are KGHDR and SFDVKD. The CDR3 sequence is 14 residues long.

The genes are TRBV4-1 and TRBJ1-3, with a weak D call TRBD1 (5 bases). There are 17 residues in the CDR3. The V end was cut by 4 bases, the J end by 0 bases, with 16 bases between. Germline V gene data show CDR1 as MGHRA and CDR2 as YSYEKL. The CDR3 coding sequence is TGCGCCAGCAGCCGAGCGGGACTGACTATCTCTGGAAACACCATATATTTT. Translated, it gives CASSRAGLTISGNTIYF.

This chain links TRBV30 with TRBJ2-7; D ambiguous. V lost 2 bases to trimming and J lost 3 bases, with 5 bases between them. Germline V lookup: CDR1 GTSNPN, CDR2 SVGIG (reference sequence). The CDR3 extends over 11 amino acids. This chain's CDR3 is CAWSSSYEQYF. DNA for the CDR3: TGTGCCTGGAGTTCTAGCTACGAGCAGTACTTC.

The genes are TRBV2 and TRBJ2-7; TRBD2 is a possible D gene (5 bases). Germline V CDR1 and CDR2: SNHLY, FYNNEI. Deletions cut 4 bases from V and 3 bases from J, with 22 bases between. CDR3 length: 17 residues. The CDR3 loop is CASSGEHQLRGHYEQYF. The DNA for the CDR3 is TGTGCCAGCAGTGGAGAACACCAACTCCGGGGTCACTACGAGCAGTACTTC.